Listed here is a single T cell receptor beta chain. The target of this receptor is not known. Per-base qualities were not stored, and no clone one base away is much larger. The data derive from a study of blood T cell repertoires in COVID-19 (TCRdb year 2020). Looking at the study overall: Collaborator samples came from the United States, Italy and Spain and covered acute and convalescent phases of COVID-19. Samples came from the ongoing ImmuneRACE study (first 160 participants) plus 1,254 subjects from 6 global collaborators. The dataset comprised deeply sampled blood TCRbeta repertoires from subjects exposed to, actively infected with, or recovered from COVID-19. The material from the prospective study consisted of cDNA or gDNA derived from T cells, B-cell-depleted T cells, or PBMCs. Nearly every sample came with metadata listing a de-identified subject ID, COVID-19 status, age in years and sex. A freely available public database, intended as a resource for researchers studying the immune response to SARS-CoV-2, is where the repertoires were released. Where HLA class I and class II types were available, the types were taken from metadata supplied by the sample provider, not from assay-based typing. General findings and caveats noted by the study authors: Clinical and demographic metadata were provided uncurated, with the amount varying by source and participant.

The immunoSEQ Assay, a bias-controlled multiplex PCR, was used to amplify TCRbeta CDR3 regions from genomic DNA. The original methods were these. Within the assay, amplification of reference gene primers was used to estimate how many nucleated cells each sample contained. To quantify the absolute abundance of each unique TCRbeta CDR3 rearrangement, sequence reads were collapsed and filtered. For each sample, productive Simpson clonality was calculated as the square root of Simpson's diversity index over productive rearrangements. Entries here come from immuneACCESS through TCRdb and include only in-frame sequences with V and J called. Some clones fail to appear in such tables; in the studies checked, an unresolved V gene covers under half of the shortfall, and the cause of the remainder is unknown. V and J calls plus clone size are reproduced from that table; the DNA served to infer D and trimming. Recorded for this sample are around 190,000 clones; roughly 90% of them occurred a single time. Around 10% of the sample belongs to the ten largest clones.

In the prospective study, participants were about 18 to 95 years old, resided in 24 geographic areas of the United States, and were enrolled through a virtual design. In the prospective study, cohorts were assigned on the basis of participant-reported clinical history obtained from a screening survey and a study questionnaire. In the prospective study, whole blood, serum and a nasopharyngeal or oropharyngeal swab were collected from each participant by mobile phlebotomists. Participants in the prospective study had the option to provide additional blood draws and questionnaires over a roughly two-month period. Blood samples from the prospective study were shipped frozen or at room temperature prior to DNA extraction. The sequenced sample was PBMCs or T cells enriched from blood (not recorded which). The source is a man between 18 and 29 years old with acute COVID-19.

The CDR3 reads as follows: CASSLFPTGYRSPLHF. The DNA is as follows: TGTGCCAGCAGTTTATTCCCAACAGGGTATCGGTCACCCCTCCACTTT. In this chain, TRBV28 is recombined with TRBJ1-6, and perhaps TRBD1 as D gene, on 6 matching bases. The CDR3 numbers 16 residues from cysteine through phenylalanine. Only the CDR3 DNA stays, 48 bases, in frame from base 1. The germline V gene provides CDR1 MDHEN and CDR2 SYDVKM. V and J are truncated by 1 base and 10 bases respectively, leaving an intervening sequence of 17 bases. Full variable domain (CDR3 extended with the reference TRBV28 and TRBJ1-6 proteins): DVKVTQSSRYLVKRTGEKVFLECVQDMDHENMFWYRQDPGLGLRLIYFSYDVKMKEKGDIPEGYSVSREKKERFSLILESASTNQTSMYLCASSLFPTGYRSPLHFGNGTRLTVT.